This TCR beta chain derives from a study of Graves' ophthalmopathy and Graves' hyperthyroidism. Study findings and constraints: Ophthalmopathy progression prediction by the model yielded a sensitivity of about 70% and a specificity of 72.22%.

For repertoire sequencing, the TCR beta CDR3 regions were amplified from RNA transcripts. The workflow started with a first-round RT-PCR run with HTBI primers and then moved on to a second-round multiplex PCR. TCRdb used MiXCR to reprocess the multiplex PCR reads, holding one entry per CDR3 protein. The table lists roughly 400,000 distinct CDR3 sequences, roughly 18% of them singletons. Under 3 months in duration, the ophthalmopathy in affected donors had moderate-to-severe activity, CAS ≥3 and NOSPECS ≥4. A 10 ml volume of fresh peripheral blood provided the PBMCs. This clonotype was seen many times. Its specificity is unknown. V lost 0 bases and J lost 1, with 12 bases in between. Germline values: CDR1 MNHEY, CDR2 SVGEGT. This CDR3 spans 16 amino acids.

This receptor was obtained from a woman aged 18 to 35 with Graves' ophthalmopathy. V usage is TRBV6-2 or TRBV6-3 and J usage is TRBJ1-1, with D possibly TRBD1 on 5 matching bases. The sequenced sample was peripheral blood. The CDR3 reads CASSYSGGSANTEAFF. The DNA of the CDR3 is TGTGCCAGCAGTTACTCGGGGGGGTCAGCGAACACTGAAGCTTTCTTT.